This TCR beta chain came from a study of T cell responses to AZD1222 COVID-19 vaccine. The CDR3 totals 14 residues. Germline CDR1 MGHDK, CDR2 SYGVNS. V was clipped by 3 bases and J by 2 bases, with 9 bases between them. Generated by immunoSEQ multiplex PCR, the TCRdb table keeps only in-frame clones and is missing some. The table includes around 150,000 clones, roughly 87% detected once. The sequencing here drew on peripheral blood, taken 28 days after the second AZD1222 dose. The V call is TRBV25-1, the J call TRBJ2-3, with D unresolved. The clonotype comes from an adult who received the AZD1222 COVID-19 vaccine. In DNA form, the CDR3 reads TGTGCCAGCAGTGATAACAGCTTCACAGATACGCAGTATTTT. Encoded protein: CASSDNSFTDTQYF.